What follows describes a single T cell receptor (beta chain). Its antigen is not identified. Using immunoSEQ multiplex PCR, the repertoire was profiled, and TCRdb retains in-frame clones only, with some absent. There are 100,000 or so clones in the sample; 90% to 96% occur only once, and 2% lies in the top ten. This entry belongs to a study of OX40 agonist ivuxolimab in advanced cancers. Study-wide findings and caveats: Part of the nonresponder group also had normalized T-cell clonal expansion that was low. Blood T cells, both CD4+ and CD8+, expanded clonally by week 6 at 0.1 to 3.0 mg/kg.

This CDR3 contains 17 residues. Between the trimmed V and J ends, which lost 0 bases and 5 bases, there was a span of 14 bases. The germline gives CDR1 LGHNA, CDR2 YSLEER. Sample: CD4+ or CD8+ T cells sorted from blood, taken in a trial of the OX40 agonist ivuxolimab. This chain joins TRBV4-3 and TRBJ1-6; D perhaps matches TRBD1 (5 bases). This clonotype originated in an adult with an advanced solid tumor such as melanoma, head and neck, liver or kidney cancer. The CDR3 is CASSQDLAGRHNSPLHF. CDR3 sequence (DNA): TGCGCCAGCAGCCAAGATCTCGCAGGGCGACATAATTCACCCCTCCACTTT.